Below, 19 T cell receptor beta chains from the same sample are listed, as sequenced in a study of T-cell memory formation after mild COVID-19. TCRdb reanalysed the 5' RACE reads using MiXCR and keeps one entry per CDR3 protein. This table holds around 450,000 distinct CDR3 sequences, over 15% found once. The sequenced material came from PBMCs or a T cell subset sorted from them (not recorded which). The source of these receptors is an adult woman who had mild COVID-19 (a few samples of this study predate the infection). Cell type and time point are not known.

This chain uses TRBV6-6 with TRBJ1-4; D unclear. Germline assignment: CDR1 MNHNY and CDR2 SVGAGI (reference sequence). The germline V and J ends were trimmed by 6 bases and 1 base, with 6 bases remaining between them. This CDR3 has 13 amino acids. This CDR3 reads CASRRVTNEKLFF. In DNA form, the CDR3 reads TGTGCCAGCAGAAGGGTAACTAATGAAAAACTGTTTTTT.

The rearrangement uses TRBV29-1 and TRBJ2-5; D is perhaps TRBD2 (5 bases). The CDR3 runs to 12 residues. Germline-derived CDR1 and CDR2 are SQVTM and ANQGSEA. V shed 4 bases and J shed 5 bases, with 11 bases lying between them. The CDR3 DNA reads TGCAGCGTTGGAGGGTGGGCGGAGACCCAGTACTTC. Translating gives CSVGGWAETQYF.

The V and J genes are TRBV5-6 and TRBJ1-4, with no clear D. V was pared by 1 base and J by 0 bases, with 7 bases between. Germline V gene lookup returns CDR1 SGHDT and CDR2 YYEEEE. The CDR3 length is 15 residues. CDR3: CASSLMPATNEKLFF. Here the CDR3 DNA reads TGTGCCAGCAGCTTGATGCCTGCAACTAATGAAAAACTGTTTTTT. The full variable domain, rest sourced from reference TRBV5-6 and TRBJ1-4, is DAGVTQSPTHLIKTRGQQVTLRCSPKSGHDTVSWYQQALGQGPQFIFQYYEEEERQRGNFPDRFSGHQFPNYSSELNVNALLLGDSALYLCASSLMPATNEKLFFGSGTQLSVL.

The rearrangement joins TRBV7-6 to TRBJ2-1; tentative D call: TRBD2 (5 bases). Deletions cut 0 bases from V and 7 bases from J, with 16 bases between. This CDR3 is 16 amino acids long. Germline assignment: CDR1 SGHVS and CDR2 FNYEAQ. The CDR3 DNA sequence: TGTGCCAGCAGCTTAGCTGGCTATAATTCGGGGAATGAGCAGTTCTTC. As protein: CASSLAGYNSGNEQFF.

The CDR3 DNA reads as TGTGCCAGCAGTGAACTCCCTGAGAGCTACGAGCAGTACTTC. It is translated as CASSELPESYEQYF. The rearrangement joins TRBV6-1 to TRBJ2-7; no clear D. This CDR3 is built from 14 residues. Trimming took 2 bases from V and 3 from J, leaving 11 bases between them. Germline CDR1 and CDR2: MNHNS and SASEGT.

In this sample, this clonotype turned up a few times. This chain connects TRBV5-5 to TRBJ1-1; D is ambiguous. The ends were cut back, 2 bases at V and 6 bases at J, with 5 bases in the middle. Germline CDR1 SGHKS, CDR2 YYEKEE (reference sequence). This CDR3 region has 11 residues. The CDR3 is CASSFHSEAFF. Here the CDR3 DNA reads TGTGCCAGCAGCTTTCATTCTGAAGCTTTCTTT.

This clonotype has a handful of counts. Here the CDR3 DNA reads TGTGCCAGCAGCTTAGCGATCCAGCGGGAGGGCCGGGACGGGGAGCTGTTTTTT. Translated, it gives CASSLAIQREGRDGELFF. The chain is built from TRBV7-8 and TRBJ2-2; 10 nucleotides agree with TRBD2. Losses at the gene ends were 0 bases for V and 7 bases for J; bases not matched to a gene: 11. Per the germline V gene, CDR1 is SGHVS and CDR2 is FQNEAQ. This CDR3 is 18 amino acids long. Complete variable domain (other parts from reference TRBV7-8 and TRBJ2-2): GAGVSQSPRYKVAKRGQDVALRCDPISGHVSLFWYQQALGQGPEFLTYFQNEAQLDKSGLPSDRFFAERPEGSVSTLKIQRTQQEDSAVYLCASSLAIQREGRDGELFFGEGSRLTVL.

DNA for the CDR3: TGTGCCAGCAGTTTAGCGGTGGGTAGAGTGGGAGATACGCAGTATTTT. It specifies CASSLAVGRVGDTQYF. This sequence joins TRBV12-3 or TRBV12-4 and TRBJ2-3; D is ambiguous. Between the trimmed V and J ends, which lost 0 bases and 5 bases, there was a span of 15 bases. The CDR3 has 16 amino acids.

CDR3 coding DNA: TGTGCCAGCACAATCGGGACAGGGAGCACAGATACGCAGTATTTT. Its translation: CASTIGTGSTDTQYF. The chain joins TRBV7-8 to TRBJ2-3, with 9 bases fitting TRBD1. This CDR3 contains 15 residues. Trimming took 7 bases from V and 0 from J; bases not matched to a gene: 5. Looked up from germline, CDR1 is SGHVS and CDR2 is FQNEAQ. Variable domain in full (rest from reference TRBV7-8 and TRBJ2-3): GAGVSQSPRYKVAKRGQDVALRCDPISGHVSLFWYQQALGQGPEFLTYFQNEAQLDKSGLPSDRFFAERPEGSVSTLKIQRTQQEDSAVYLCASTIGTGSTDTQYFGPGTRLTVL.

This clonotype was picked up a small number of times. This rearrangement joins TRBV11-3 to TRBJ2-7; D is uncertain. Trimming stripped 0 bases from V and 0 bases from J, with 9 bases between. The CDR3 has 15 amino acids. CDR1 SGHNT and CDR2 YENEEA come from the germline V gene. The CDR3: CASSLDRSSSYEQYF. DNA of the CDR3: TGTGCCAGCAGCTTAGATCGGTCGAGCTCCTACGAGCAGTACTTC.

The V gene is TRBV6-6, the J gene TRBJ2-1, with D possibly being TRBD2 (5 bases). V lost 8 bases to trimming and J lost 0 bases, with 8 bases between them. CDR1 is MNHNY and CDR2 is SVGAGI in the germline V gene (reference sequence). The CDR3 runs to 13 residues. The CDR3 DNA sequence: TGTGCCAGCGGACTTAGCTCCTACAATGAGCAGTTCTTC. Its protein is CASGLSSYNEQFF.

This clonotype occurred a few times. V usage is TRBV28 and J usage is TRBJ1-1; D remains ambiguous. CDR1 MDHEN and CDR2 SYDVKM come from the germline V gene. Trimming left V 6 bases short and J 0 bases short, with 14 bases between. The CDR3 consists of 15 residues. For the CDR3, the DNA is TGTGCCAGCAGCACACCGGGCTACATGAACACTGAAGCTTTCTTT. Translating it yields CASSTPGYMNTEAFF.

The chain couples TRBV5-1 to TRBJ2-1; TRBD2 matches at 13 bases. This CDR3 spans 15 amino acids. Germline-derived CDR1 and CDR2 are SGHRS and YFSETQ. V was pared by 0 bases and J by 10 bases, with 4 bases of the junction left unmatched. The CDR3 nucleotides read TGCGCCAGCAGCTTGGAACCGGGACTAGCGGGAGAGCAGTTCTTC. It yields the protein CASSLEPGLAGEQFF.

J is TRBJ2-7 and V is TRBV4-3; the D gene is possibly TRBD2 (7 bases). The CDR3 spans 16 residues. Trimming removed 1 base from V and 6 bases from J, with 19 bases in between. CDR1 and CDR2 from the germline V gene are LGHNA and YSLEER. Here the CDR3 DNA reads TGCGCCAGCAGCCAAGCAAAAGGACTAGGGGGAGGCGAGCAGTACTTC. It translates to CASSQAKGLGGGEQYF.

This chain's CDR3 is CASSQVRGPPPYEQYF. Written as DNA, the CDR3 is TGCGCCAGCAGCCAAGTCCGGGGCCCTCCTCCCTACGAGCAGTACTTC. The V call is TRBV4-1, the J call TRBJ2-7, with D possibly being TRBD1 or TRBD2 (5 bases each). Trimming cost V 1 base and J 2 bases, with 15 bases left between them. This CDR3 region has 16 residues. Germline V gene data show CDR1 as MGHRA and CDR2 as YSYEKL.

The genes are TRBV6-2 or TRBV6-3 and TRBJ2-5; TRBD2 matches 9 bases. CDR1 and CDR2 from the germline V gene are MNHEY and SVGEGT. The ends lost 7 bases at V and 2 bases at J; junction bases unmatched: 5. The CDR3 runs 14 residues. For the CDR3, the DNA is TGTGCCAGCAACGGACTAGCGTTTCAAGAGACCCAGTACTTC. Translated, it gives CASNGLAFQETQYF.

This clonotype showed up just a few times. J is TRBJ2-7 and V is TRBV10-3; D might be TRBD1 (6 bases). The CDR3 spans 13 residues. V gave up 6 bases and J gave up 6 bases, with 15 bases separating them. Germline assignment: CDR1 ENHRY and CDR2 SYGVKD. CDR3 nucleotide sequence: TGTGCCATCAGCTCCCCCGGGACATTCGAGCAGTACTTC. It is translated as CAISSPGTFEQYF.

This chain joins TRBV10-3 and TRBJ2-7; TRBD2 aligns across 8 bases. CDR1 ENHRY and CDR2 SYGVKD come from the germline V gene. The CDR3 loop spans 12 amino acids. V was pared by 8 bases and J by 4 bases, with 4 bases of the junction left unmatched. The CDR3 region is CAISGGVYEQYF. The CDR3 nucleotides are TGTGCCATCTCGGGAGGGGTTTACGAGCAGTACTTC.

The CDR3 region has the DNA TGTGCCAGCAGTACTTCAGGGGGCTGGTACAATGAGCAGTTCTTC. Amino acid sequence: CASSTSGGWYNEQFF. This chain joins TRBV6-6 and TRBJ2-1; 8 bases match TRBD1. CDR1 is MNHNY, CDR2 SVGAGI, per germline (reference sequence). Losses at the gene ends were 5 bases for V and 4 bases for J; bases not matched to a gene: 7. The CDR3 runs 15 residues.